Below, one T cell receptor (beta chain) is given with its context. Its target is unknown. The V gene end was trimmed by 8 bases and the J gene end by 5 bases; junction bases not matched to a gene: 20. CDR1 SGHAT and CDR2 FQDESV come from the germline V gene (reference sequence). This CDR3 has 17 amino acids. Criteria for exclusion of patients were uncontrolled infection, other autoimmune disease, pregnancy or lactation. This specimen comes from a study of T cells in Graves' hyperthyroidism and ophthalmopathy. Notes on the study in general: Prediction of ophthalmopathy progression came a median roughly 6.4 months pre-onset.

Authors of the study amplified TCR beta CDR3 regions from RNA transcripts. An initial round of RT-PCR targeting the TCR CDR3 relied on the HTBI primer set. TCRdb analysed the multiplex PCR reads with MiXCR anew, one entry per CDR3 protein. This table holds hundreds of thousands of distinct CDR3 sequences, around a third found once. The origin of this receptor is a woman between 35 and 50 years old with Graves' hyperthyroidism. The chain links TRBV11-1 to TRBJ2-5; TRBD2 agrees at 7 bases. The material sequenced was blood. CDR3 loop: CASSPPTSPSGVETQYF. CDR3 DNA: TGTGCCAGCTCACCCCCTACTAGCCCGAGCGGGGTTGAGACCCAGTACTTC.